This TCR beta chain appears in the sequencing data of a study of identical twins. Study-level findings and limits: There is a chance that invariant MAIT and iNKT cells partially muddied zero-insertion analyses. Models underpredicted monozygotic twin sharing of out-of-frame TCR alpha.

Germline lookup yields CDR1 MGHRA and CDR2 YSYEKL. V lost 3 bases to trimming and J lost 3 bases; unmatched junction nucleotides: 2. The CDR3 covers 16 residues. Unique molecular identifiers were present on the cDNA, and a universal primer site came from template switching. TCRdb called the 5' RACE reads again in MiXCR, with one record for every CDR3 protein. Of roughly 240,000 distinct CDR3 sequences detected, 6.5% to 9% appear once; the ten largest clones hold around 5.4%. A few counts support this clonotype. What it binds is unknown. The same data also went into a second study, on yellow fever vaccine responses in identical twins.

The rearrangement joins TRBV4-1 to TRBJ2-3, with 14 bases identical to TRBD2. The specimen sequenced was CD8+ T cells sorted from blood. The sequence derives from a woman aged 18 to 35 in good health. The CDR3 is CASSQGLAGVTDTQYF. The CDR3 DNA is TGCGCCAGCAGCCAGGGACTAGCGGGAGTGACAGATACGCAGTATTTT.